This record covers a single TCR beta chain. Its cognate antigen is unknown. There are 14 residues in the CDR3. CDR1 is SGHRS, CDR2 YFSETQ, per germline. These data originate in a study of post-analysis software for immune sequencing data. Study findings and constraints: About 5 TRBV segments were significantly more frequent in patients than in controls. TRBV5-6, TRBV5-1 and TRBV20-1 were among these segments.

TCR beta cDNA libraries had unique molecular identifiers. T cells numbering about 0.9 to 11 million gave rise to about 490,000 cDNA molecules. TCRdb re-analysed the PCR reads in MiXCR, keeping a single row per CDR3 protein. The sample yields 740,000 or so distinct CDR3 sequences, under 70% seen once. Sequencing was done on a sample of blood. The chain links TRBV5-1 to TRBJ2-7; D is ambiguous. The J call may be in error: the DNA end matches TRBJ2-5 better. The source is a girl between 10 and 17 years old with multiple sclerosis. CDR3 DNA: TGCGCCAGCAGCTCCTATTTCAGGAGTGAGACCCAGTACTTC. This codes for CASSSYFRSETQYF.